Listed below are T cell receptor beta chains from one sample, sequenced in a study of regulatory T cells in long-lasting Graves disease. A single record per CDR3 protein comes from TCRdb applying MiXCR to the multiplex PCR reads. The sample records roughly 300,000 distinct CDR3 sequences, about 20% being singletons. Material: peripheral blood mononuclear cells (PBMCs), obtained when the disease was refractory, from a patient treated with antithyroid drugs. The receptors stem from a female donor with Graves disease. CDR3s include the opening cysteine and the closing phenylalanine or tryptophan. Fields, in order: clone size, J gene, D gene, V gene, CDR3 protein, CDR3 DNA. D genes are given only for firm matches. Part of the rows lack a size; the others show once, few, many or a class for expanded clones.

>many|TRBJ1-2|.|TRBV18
CASRALLSPYTF
TGTGCCAGCCGTGCTCTGCTATCCCCCTACACCTTC
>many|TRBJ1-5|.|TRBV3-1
CASSQARGGNQPQHF
TGTGCCAGCAGCCAAGCTCGTGGGGGCAATCAGCCCCAGCATTTT
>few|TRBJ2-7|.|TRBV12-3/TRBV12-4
CASSLGLLSSYEQYF
TGTGCCAGCAGTTTAGGACTTCTTAGCTCCTACGAGCAGTACTTC
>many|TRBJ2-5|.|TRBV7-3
CASSLTGARETQYF
TGTGCCAGCAGCTTAACCGGGGCCAGGGAGACCCAGTACTTC
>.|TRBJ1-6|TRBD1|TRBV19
CASSIPDRVNSPLHF
TGTGCCAGTAGTATACCGGACAGGGTGAATTCACCCCTCCACTTT
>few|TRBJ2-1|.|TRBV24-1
CATSGFGGSSYNEQFF
TGTGCCACCAGTGGATTTGGGGGAAGCTCCTACAATGAGCAGTTCTTC
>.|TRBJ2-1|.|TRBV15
CATSRDRGGNEQFF
TGTGCCACCAGCAGAGACAGGGGAGGGAATGAGCAGTTCTTC
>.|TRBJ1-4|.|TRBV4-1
CASSHLKRGEKLFF
TGCGCCAGCAGCCACCTAAAGCGAGGGGAAAAACTGTTTTTT
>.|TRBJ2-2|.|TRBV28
CARSPRTGAELFF
TGTGCCCGCAGCCCGAGGACTGGGGCGGAGCTGTTTTTT
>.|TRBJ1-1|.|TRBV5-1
CVSSLEGTEAFF
TGCGTCAGCAGCTTGGAGGGCACTGAAGCTTTCTTT
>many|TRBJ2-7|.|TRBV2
CASNQGGWGYEQYF
TGTGCCAGCAACCAAGGGGGGTGGGGCTACGAGCAGTACTTC
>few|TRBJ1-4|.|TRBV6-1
CASRRGANEKLFF
TGTGCCAGCAGAAGGGGAGCTAATGAAAAACTGTTTTTT
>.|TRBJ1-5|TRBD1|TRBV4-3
CASSQVGTGRHQPQHF
TGCGCCAGCAGCCAAGTGGGGACAGGGCGCCATCAGCCCCAGCATTTT
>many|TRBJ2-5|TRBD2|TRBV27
CASSQTGVLAGQETQYF
TGTGCCAGCAGTCAAACAGGTGTACTAGCGGGGCAAGAGACCCAGTACTTC
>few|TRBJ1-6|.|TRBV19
CASSGTLDSPLHF
TGTGCCAGTAGCGGGACTTTGGATTCACCCCTCCACTTT
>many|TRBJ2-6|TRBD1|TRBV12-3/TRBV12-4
CASAIRDRGLLGANVLTF
TGTGCCAGCGCCATCCGGGACAGGGGGCTCCTCGGGGCCAACGTCCTGACTTTC
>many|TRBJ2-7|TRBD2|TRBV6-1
CASSGLGLVILSEQYF
TGTGCCAGCAGTGGCCTGGGACTAGTAATTCTGAGTGAGCAGTACTTC
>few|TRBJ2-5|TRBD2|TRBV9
CASSVEGGLAGVETQYF
TGTGCCAGCAGCGTAGAGGGGGGACTAGCGGGAGTTGAGACCCAGTACTTC
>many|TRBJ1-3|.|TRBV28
CASTSGQHSGNTIYF
TGTGCCAGCACCTCAGGGCAGCACTCTGGAAACACCATATATTTT
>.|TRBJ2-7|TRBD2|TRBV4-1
CASSPGLACCYEQYF
TGCGCCAGCAGCCCCGGACTAGCTTGTTGCTACGAGCAGTACTTC